This T cell receptor beta chain came from a study of molecular identifiers for immune sequencing clone quantification. Trimming took 0 bases from V and 2 from J, leaving 11 bases between them. Germline V gene lookup returns CDR1 SGHRS and CDR2 YFSETQ. The CDR3 loop spans 15 amino acids. TCRdb re-derived calls from the PCR reads in MiXCR, one entry per CDR3 protein. This sample carries about 320,000 distinct CDR3 sequences, about 21% of them seen once, and the ten largest clones take 0.7% to 0.9%. In its sample, this clonotype was seen a few times. The receptor's source is a human donor in good health. Some libraries in this study had Jurkat cell RNA spiked in. This sequence joins TRBV5-1 and TRBJ2-5, with unresolved D. The specimen was naive CD8+ T cells from blood, with Jurkat cell RNA spiked in. Subset noted: FACS-sorted CD8+CD4-CCR7+CD45RA+ naive T cells. CDR3 in amino acids: CASSLEVGHQETQYF. The CDR3, as DNA: TGCGCCAGCAGCTTGGAAGTTGGGCATCAAGAGACCCAGTACTTC.